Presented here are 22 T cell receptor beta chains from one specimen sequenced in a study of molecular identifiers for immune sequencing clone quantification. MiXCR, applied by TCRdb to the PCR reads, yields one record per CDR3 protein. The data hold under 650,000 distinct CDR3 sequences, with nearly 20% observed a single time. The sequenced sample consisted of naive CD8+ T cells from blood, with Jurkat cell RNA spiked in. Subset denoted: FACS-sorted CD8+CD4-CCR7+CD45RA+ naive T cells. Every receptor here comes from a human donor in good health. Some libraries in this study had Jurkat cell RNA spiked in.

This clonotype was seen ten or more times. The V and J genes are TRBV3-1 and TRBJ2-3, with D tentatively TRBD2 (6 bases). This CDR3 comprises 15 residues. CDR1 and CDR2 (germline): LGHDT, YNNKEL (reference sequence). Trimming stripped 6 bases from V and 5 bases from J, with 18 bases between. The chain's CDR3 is CASREEAGRIDTQYF. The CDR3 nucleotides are TGTGCCAGCAGGGAGGAGGCGGGGCGCATAGATACGCAGTATTTT.

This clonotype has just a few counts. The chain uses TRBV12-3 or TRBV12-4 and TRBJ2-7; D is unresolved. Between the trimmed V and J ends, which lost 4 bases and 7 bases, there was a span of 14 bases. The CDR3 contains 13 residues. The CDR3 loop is CASSSDLPSEQYF. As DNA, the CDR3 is TGTGCCAGCAGTTCGGACCTCCCCTCGGAGCAGTACTTC.

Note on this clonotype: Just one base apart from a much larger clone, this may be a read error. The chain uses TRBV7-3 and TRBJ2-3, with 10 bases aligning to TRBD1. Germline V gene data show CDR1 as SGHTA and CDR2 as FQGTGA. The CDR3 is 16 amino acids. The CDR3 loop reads CASSPTGQGFPDAQYF. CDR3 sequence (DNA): TGTGCCAGCAGCCCCACGGGACAGGGGTTTCCAGATGCGCAGTATTTT.

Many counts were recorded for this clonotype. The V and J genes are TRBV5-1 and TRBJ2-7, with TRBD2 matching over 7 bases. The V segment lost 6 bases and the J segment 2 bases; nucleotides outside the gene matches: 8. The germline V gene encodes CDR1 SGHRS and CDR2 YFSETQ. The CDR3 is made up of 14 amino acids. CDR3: CASTPGGSAYEQYF. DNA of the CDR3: TGCGCCAGCACCCCCGGGGGGTCTGCCTACGAGCAGTACTTC.

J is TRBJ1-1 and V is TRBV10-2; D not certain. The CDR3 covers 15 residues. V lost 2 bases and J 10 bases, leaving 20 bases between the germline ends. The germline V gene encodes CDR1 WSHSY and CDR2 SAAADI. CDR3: CASSEIQGSQFGAFF. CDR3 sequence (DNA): TGCGCCAGCAGTGAGATACAAGGGTCACAGTTCGGAGCTTTCTTT.

Written as DNA, the CDR3 is TGTGCCAGTAGTATGGGGCATGAAGCTTTCTTT. The encoded protein is CASSMGHEAFF. This chain links TRBV19 with TRBJ1-1, with D maybe TRBD1 (5 bases). Germline V CDR1 and CDR2: LNHDA, SQIVND (reference sequence). The CDR3 contains 11 residues. Trimming pared 3 bases from V and 7 bases from J, leaving 6 bases between.

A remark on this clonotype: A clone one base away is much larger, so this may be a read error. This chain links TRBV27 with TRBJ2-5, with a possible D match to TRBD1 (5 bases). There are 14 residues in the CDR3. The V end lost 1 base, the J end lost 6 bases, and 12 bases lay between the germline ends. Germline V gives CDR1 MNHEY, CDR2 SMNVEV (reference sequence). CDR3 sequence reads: CASSLFPGIKTQYF. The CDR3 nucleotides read TGTGCCAGCAGTTTATTCCCAGGGATAAAGACCCAGTACTTC.

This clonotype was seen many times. In nucleotides, the CDR3 is TGTGCCAGCTCACCCAGACAGGGATCCAACTTTTTTGGCACTGAAGCTTTCTTT. It specifies CASSPRQGSNFFGTEAFF. The chain links TRBV18 to TRBJ1-1, with 7 positions matching TRBD1. The V and J ends lost 3 bases and 4 bases, in that order; junction bases with no gene match: 17. Germline V CDR1 and CDR2: KGHSH, LQKENI. The CDR3 spans 18 residues.

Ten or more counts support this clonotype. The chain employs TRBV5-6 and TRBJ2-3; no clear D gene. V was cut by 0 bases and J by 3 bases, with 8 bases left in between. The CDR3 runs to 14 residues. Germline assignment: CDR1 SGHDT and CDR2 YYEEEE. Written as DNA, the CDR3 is TGTGCCAGCAGCTTGGAAAGGCCAACAGATACGCAGTATTTT. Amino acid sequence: CASSLERPTDTQYF. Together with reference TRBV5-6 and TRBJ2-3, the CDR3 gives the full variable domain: DAGVTQSPTHLIKTRGQQVTLRCSPKSGHDTVSWYQQALGQGPQFIFQYYEEEERQRGNFPDRFSGHQFPNYSSELNVNALLLGDSALYLCASSLERPTDTQYFGPGTRLTVL.

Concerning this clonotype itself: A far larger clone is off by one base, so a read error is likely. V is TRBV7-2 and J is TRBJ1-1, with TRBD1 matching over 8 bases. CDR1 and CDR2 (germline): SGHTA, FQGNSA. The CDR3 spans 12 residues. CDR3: CASSAGGTEASF. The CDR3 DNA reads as TGTGCCAGCAGCGCAGGGGGCACTGAAGCTTCCTTT. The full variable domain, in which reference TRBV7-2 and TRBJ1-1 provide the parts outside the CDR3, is GAGVSQSPSNKVTEKGKDVELRCDPISGHTALYWYRQSLGQGLEFLIYFQGNSAPDKSGLPSDRFSAERTGGSVSTLTIQRTQQEDSAVYLCASSAGGTEASFGQGTRLTVV.

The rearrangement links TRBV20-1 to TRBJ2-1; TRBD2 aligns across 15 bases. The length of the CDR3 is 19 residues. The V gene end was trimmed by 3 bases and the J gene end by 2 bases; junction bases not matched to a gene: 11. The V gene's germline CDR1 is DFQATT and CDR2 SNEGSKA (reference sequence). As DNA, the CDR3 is TGCAGTGCTAGCAACCGGAAAGGACTAGCGGGAGGGCCCTACAATGAGCAGTTCTTC. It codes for CSASNRKGLAGGPYNEQFF.

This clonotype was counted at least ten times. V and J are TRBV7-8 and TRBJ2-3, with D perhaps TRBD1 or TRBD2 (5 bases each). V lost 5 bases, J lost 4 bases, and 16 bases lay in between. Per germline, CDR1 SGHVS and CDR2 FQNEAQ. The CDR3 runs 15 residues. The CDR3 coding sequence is TGTGCCAGCAGCCCCCGGGACCAGGTGCCAGATACGCAGTATTTT. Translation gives CASSPRDQVPDTQYF.

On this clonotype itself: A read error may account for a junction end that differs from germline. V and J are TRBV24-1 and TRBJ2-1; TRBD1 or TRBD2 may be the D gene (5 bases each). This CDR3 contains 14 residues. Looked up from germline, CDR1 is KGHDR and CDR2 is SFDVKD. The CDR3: CATGGEGSHNEQFF. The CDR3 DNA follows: TGTGCCACCGGGGGAGAGGGCTCCCACAATGAGCAGTTCTTC.

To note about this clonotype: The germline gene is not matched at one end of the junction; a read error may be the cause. For the CDR3, the DNA is TGTGCCAGCAGTCCGGGGGGAACTGAAGCTCTCTTT. It encodes CASSPGGTEALF. The chain joins TRBV7-3 to TRBJ1-1, with D tentatively TRBD1 (5 bases). Germline V gene data show CDR1 as SGHTA and CDR2 as FQGTGA. The CDR3 loop spans 12 amino acids.

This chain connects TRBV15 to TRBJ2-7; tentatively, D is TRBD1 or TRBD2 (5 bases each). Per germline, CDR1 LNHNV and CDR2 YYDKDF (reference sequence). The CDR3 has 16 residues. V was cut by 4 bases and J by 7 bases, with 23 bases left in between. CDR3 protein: CATSTQPGRPFGEQYF. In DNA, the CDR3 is TGTGCCACCAGCACCCAGCCGGGACGGCCCTTCGGTGAGCAGTACTTC.

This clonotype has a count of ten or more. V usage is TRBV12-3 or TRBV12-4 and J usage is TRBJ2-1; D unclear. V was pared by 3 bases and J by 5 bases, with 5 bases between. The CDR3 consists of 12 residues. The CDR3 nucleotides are TGTGCCAGCAGTTTGCTGCACAATGAGCAGTTCTTC. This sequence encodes CASSLLHNEQFF.

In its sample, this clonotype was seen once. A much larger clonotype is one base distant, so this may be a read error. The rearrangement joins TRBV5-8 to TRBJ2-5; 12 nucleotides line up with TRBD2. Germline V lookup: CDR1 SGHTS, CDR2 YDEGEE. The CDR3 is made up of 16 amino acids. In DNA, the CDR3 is TGTGCCAGCAGCTTCAGACTAGCGGGAGACCAAGAGGCCCAGTACTTC. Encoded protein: CASSFRLAGDQEAQYF.

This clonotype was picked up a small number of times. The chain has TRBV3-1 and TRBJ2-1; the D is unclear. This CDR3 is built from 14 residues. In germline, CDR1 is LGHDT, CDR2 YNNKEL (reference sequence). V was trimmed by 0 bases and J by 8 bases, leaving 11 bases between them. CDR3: CASSQDRRKDEQFF. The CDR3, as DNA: TGTGCCAGCAGCCAAGATCGGCGGAAGGATGAGCAGTTCTTC.

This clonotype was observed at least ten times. The CDR3 coding sequence is TGCAGCGTCAGGGGGCGAGACGGGGAGCTGTTTTTT. Its translation is CSVRGRDGELFF. The chain is built from TRBV29-1 and TRBJ2-2, with 8 bases lining up with TRBD1. The V and J ends lost 6 bases and 7 bases, in that order; junction bases with no gene match: 4. Germline V gene lookup returns CDR1 SQVTM and CDR2 ANQGSEA. The CDR3 has 12 amino acids.

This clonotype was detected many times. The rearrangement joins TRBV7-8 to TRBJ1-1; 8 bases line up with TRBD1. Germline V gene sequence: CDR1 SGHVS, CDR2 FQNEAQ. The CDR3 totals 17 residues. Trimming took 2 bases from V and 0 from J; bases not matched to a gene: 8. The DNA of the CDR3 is TGTGCCAGCAGCTTATACGGGACAGGCCCTTTGAACACTGAAGCTTTCTTT. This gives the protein CASSLYGTGPLNTEAFF.

The CDR3 is CASSPGLAGDGFRDTQYF. Here the CDR3 DNA reads TGTGCCAGCAGCCCGGGACTAGCGGGAGATGGGTTTAGAGATACGCAGTATTTT. This chain connects TRBV3-1 to TRBJ2-3; 14 bases match TRBD2. Losses at the gene ends were 4 bases for V and 5 bases for J; bases not matched to a gene: 11. The CDR3 has 18 amino acids. CDR1 is LGHDT and CDR2 is YNNKEL in the germline V gene (reference sequence).

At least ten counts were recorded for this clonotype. For the CDR3, the DNA is TGCAGCGTTTTTGCGAACACCGGGGAGCTGTTTTTT. The encoded protein is CSVFANTGELFF. The chain couples TRBV29-1 to TRBJ2-2, with D unclear. This CDR3 region has 12 residues. Germline V gene lookup returns CDR1 SQVTM and CDR2 ANQGSEA. With 5 bases removed from V and 0 bases from J, the gap between germline ends came to 4 bases.